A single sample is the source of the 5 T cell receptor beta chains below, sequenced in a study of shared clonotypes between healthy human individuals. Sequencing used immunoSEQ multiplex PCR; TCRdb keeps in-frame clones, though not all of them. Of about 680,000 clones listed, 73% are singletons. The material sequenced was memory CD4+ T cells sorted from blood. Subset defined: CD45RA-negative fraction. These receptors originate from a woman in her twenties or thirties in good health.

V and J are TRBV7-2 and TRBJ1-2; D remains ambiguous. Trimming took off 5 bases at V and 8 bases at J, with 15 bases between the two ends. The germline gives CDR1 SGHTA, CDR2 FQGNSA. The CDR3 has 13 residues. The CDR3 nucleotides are TGTGCCAGCAGCCCCCAGTTGGATCCCGGCTACACCTTC. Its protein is CASSPQLDPGYTF.

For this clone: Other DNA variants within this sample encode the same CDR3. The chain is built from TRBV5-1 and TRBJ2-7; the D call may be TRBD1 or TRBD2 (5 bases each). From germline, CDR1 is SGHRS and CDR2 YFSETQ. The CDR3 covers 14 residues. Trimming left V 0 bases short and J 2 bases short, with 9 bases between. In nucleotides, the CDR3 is TGCGCCAGCAGCTTGGCCGAGGGGCCCTACGAGCAGTACTTC. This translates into CASSLAEGPYEQYF.

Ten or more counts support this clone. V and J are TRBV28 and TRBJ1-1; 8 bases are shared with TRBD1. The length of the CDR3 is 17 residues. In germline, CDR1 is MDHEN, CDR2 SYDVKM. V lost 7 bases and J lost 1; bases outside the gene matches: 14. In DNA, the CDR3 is TGTGCCAGCAAAAACTACAGGGGGTTGAGGGGGAACACTGAAGCTTTCTTT. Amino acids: CASKNYRGLRGNTEAFF.

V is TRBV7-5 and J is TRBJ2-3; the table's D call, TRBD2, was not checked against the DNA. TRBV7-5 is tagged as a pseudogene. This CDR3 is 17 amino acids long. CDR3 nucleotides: TGTGTCAGAAGCCGTCGGACTAGCGGAATGATCACAGATACGCAGTATTTT. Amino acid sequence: CVRSRRTSGMITDTQYF.

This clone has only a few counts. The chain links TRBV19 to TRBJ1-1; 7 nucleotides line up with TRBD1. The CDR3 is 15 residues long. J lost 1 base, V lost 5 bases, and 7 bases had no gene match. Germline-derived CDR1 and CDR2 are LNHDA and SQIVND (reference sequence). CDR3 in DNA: TGTGCCAGTAGTGGAAGCAGGGGGAGGAACACTGAAGCTTTCTTT. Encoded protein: CASSGSRGRNTEAFF.